Here is one TCR beta chain with its context. These data originate in a study of T-cell memory formation after mild COVID-19. Germline V gene lookup returns CDR1 MGHRA and CDR2 YSYEKL. With V trimmed by 4 bases and J by 7 bases, 14 bases remained unmatched. The CDR3 is made up of 17 amino acids. One entry per CDR3 protein, called by TCRdb with MiXCR from the 5' RACE reads. The data hold some 350,000 distinct CDR3 sequences, with approximately 15% observed a single time. The source material was PBMCs or a T cell subset sorted from them (not recorded which). The chain joins TRBV4-1 to TRBJ2-4; TRBD2 agrees at 9 bases. This TCR came from a man younger than 30 who had mild COVID-19 (a few samples of this study predate the infection). Cell type and time point are not known. The CDR3 DNA reads as TGCGCCAGCAGCCCCATCACGAGCGGACTAGCGAGGAACATTCAGTACTTC. Translation: CASSPITSGLARNIQYF.